Sequencing of this TCR beta chain was carried out in a study of cytomegalovirus exposure and HLA in healthy donors. Findings of the study overall: 16,951 TCR beta sequences were associated with HLA alleles at 0.05 false discovery rate in a later analysis. Sequencing depth across donors, presence/absence analyses assumed, was roughly uniform. One variant, a missense change in DCLRE1C, was linked in a later analysis to TCR beta V- and J-gene trimming. Immune exposure was documented only through CMV serostatus.

The germline gives CDR1 SGHVS, CDR2 FNYEAQ. CDR3 size: 13 residues. V shed 5 bases and J 7 bases; nucleotides not matched to a gene: 6. Vbeta (60) and Jbeta (13) primers were used in the PCR. Produced via immunoSEQ multiplex PCR; TCRdb's table is partial and in-frame only. This table has around 200,000 clones, roughly 76% appearing once. This clone came up once. What it binds is not known. The chain employs TRBV7-6 and TRBJ2-5; 8 bases fit TRBD1. This receptor was obtained from a man in his forties in good health and CMV-seropositive. The sequenced sample consisted of PBMCs. The CDR3 here is CASSKDRVGTQYF. The CDR3 DNA follows: TGTGCCAGCAGCAAGGACAGGGTGGGGACCCAGTACTTC.